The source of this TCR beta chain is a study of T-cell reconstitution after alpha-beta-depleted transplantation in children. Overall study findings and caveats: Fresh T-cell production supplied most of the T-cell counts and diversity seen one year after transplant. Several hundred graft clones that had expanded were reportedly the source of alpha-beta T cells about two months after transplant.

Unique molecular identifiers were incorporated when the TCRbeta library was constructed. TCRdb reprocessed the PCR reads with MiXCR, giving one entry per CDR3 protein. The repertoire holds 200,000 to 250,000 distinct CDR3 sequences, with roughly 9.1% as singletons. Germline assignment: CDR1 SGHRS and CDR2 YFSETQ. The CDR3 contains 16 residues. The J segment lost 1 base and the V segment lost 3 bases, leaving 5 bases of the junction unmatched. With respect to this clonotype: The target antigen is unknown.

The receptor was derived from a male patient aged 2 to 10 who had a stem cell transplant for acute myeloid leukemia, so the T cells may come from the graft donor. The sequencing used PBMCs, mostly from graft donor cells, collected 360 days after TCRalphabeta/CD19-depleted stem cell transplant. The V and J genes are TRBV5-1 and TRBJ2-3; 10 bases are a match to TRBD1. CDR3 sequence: CASSWTGGLGTDTQYF. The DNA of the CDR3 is TGCGCCAGCAGCTGGACAGGGGGTCTGGGCACAGATACGCAGTATTTT. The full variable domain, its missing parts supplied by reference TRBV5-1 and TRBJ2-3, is KAGVTQTPRYLIKTRGQQVTLSCSPISGHRSVSWYQQTPGQGLQFLFEYFSETQRNKGNFPGRFSGRQFSNSRSEMNVSTLELGDSALYLCASSWTGGLGTDTQYFGPGTRLTVL.